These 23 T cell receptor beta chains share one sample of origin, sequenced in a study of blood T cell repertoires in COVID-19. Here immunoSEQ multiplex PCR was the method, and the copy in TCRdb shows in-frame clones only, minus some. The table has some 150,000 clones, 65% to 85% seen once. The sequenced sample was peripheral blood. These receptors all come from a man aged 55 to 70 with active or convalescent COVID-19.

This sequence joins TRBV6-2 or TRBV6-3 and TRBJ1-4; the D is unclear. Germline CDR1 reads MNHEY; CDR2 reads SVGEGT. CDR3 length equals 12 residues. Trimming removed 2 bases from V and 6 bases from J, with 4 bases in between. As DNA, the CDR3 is TGTGCCAGCAGTTACGCGGATGAAAAACTGTTTTTT. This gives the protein CASSYADEKLFF.

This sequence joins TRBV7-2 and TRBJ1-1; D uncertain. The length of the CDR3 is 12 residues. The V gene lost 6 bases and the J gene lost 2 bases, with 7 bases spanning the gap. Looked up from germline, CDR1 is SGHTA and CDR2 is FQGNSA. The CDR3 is CASSRLNTEAFF. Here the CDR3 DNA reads TGTGCCAGCAGTCGACTTAACACTGAAGCTTTCTTT.

This chain's CDR3 is CAASTRTGGLSNQPQHF. The CDR3 DNA sequence: TGTGCTGCTTCTACCCGGACAGGGGGTTTGAGCAATCAGCCCCAGCATTTT. The genes are TRBV19 and TRBJ1-5; the match to TRBD1 covers 10 bases. CDR3 length: 17 amino acids. Germline-derived CDR1 and CDR2 are LNHDA and SQIVND (reference sequence).

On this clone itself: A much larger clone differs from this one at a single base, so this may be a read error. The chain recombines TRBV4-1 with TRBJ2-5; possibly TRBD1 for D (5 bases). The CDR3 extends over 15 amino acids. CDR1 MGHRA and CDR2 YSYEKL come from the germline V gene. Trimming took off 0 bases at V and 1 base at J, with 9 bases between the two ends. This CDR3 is CASSQESRVQETQYF. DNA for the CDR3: TGCGCCAGCAGCCAAGAAAGCAGGGTCCAAGAGACCCAGTACTTC.

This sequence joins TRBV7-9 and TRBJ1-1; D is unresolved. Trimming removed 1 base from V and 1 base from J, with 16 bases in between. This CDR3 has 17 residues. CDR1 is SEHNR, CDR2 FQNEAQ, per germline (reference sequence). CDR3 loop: CASSLGFGYSGNTEAFF. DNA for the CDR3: TGTGCCAGCAGCTTAGGGTTTGGGTACAGCGGGAACACTGAAGCTTTCTTT.

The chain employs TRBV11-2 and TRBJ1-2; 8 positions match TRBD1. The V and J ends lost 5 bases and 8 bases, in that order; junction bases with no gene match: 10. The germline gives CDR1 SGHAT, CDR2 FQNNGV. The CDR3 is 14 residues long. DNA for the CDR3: TGTGCCAGCAGCCCACTACAGGGGGGAGGCGGCTACACCTTC. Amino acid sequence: CASSPLQGGGGYTF.

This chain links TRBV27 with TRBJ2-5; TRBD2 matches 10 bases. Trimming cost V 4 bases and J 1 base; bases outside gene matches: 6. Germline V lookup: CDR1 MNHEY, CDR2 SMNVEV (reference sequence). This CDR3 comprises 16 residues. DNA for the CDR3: TGTGCCAGCAGTTCCCCCATAGCGGGAGGCCAAGAGACCCAGTACTTC. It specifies CASSSPIAGGQETQYF.

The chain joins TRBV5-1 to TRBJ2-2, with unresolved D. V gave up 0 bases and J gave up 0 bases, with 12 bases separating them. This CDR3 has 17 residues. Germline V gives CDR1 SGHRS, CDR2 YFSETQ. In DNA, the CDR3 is TGCGCCAGCAGCTTGGGGATGGTCAGCGCGAACACCGGGGAGCTGTTTTTT. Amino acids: CASSLGMVSANTGELFF. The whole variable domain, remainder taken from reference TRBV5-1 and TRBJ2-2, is KAGVTQTPRYLIKTRGQQVTLSCSPISGHRSVSWYQQTPGQGLQFLFEYFSETQRNKGNFPGRFSGRQFSNSRSEMNVSTLELGDSALYLCASSLGMVSANTGELFFGEGSRLTVL.

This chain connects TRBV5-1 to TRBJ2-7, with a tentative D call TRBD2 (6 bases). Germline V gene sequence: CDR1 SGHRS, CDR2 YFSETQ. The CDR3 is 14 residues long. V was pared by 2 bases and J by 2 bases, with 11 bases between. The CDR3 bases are TGCGCCAGCAGCTTTAGTACGGGGGCCTACGAGCAGTACTTC. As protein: CASSFSTGAYEQYF. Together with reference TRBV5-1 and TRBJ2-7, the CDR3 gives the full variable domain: KAGVTQTPRYLIKTRGQQVTLSCSPISGHRSVSWYQQTPGQGLQFLFEYFSETQRNKGNFPGRFSGRQFSNSRSEMNVSTLELGDSALYLCASSFSTGAYEQYFGPGTRLTVT.

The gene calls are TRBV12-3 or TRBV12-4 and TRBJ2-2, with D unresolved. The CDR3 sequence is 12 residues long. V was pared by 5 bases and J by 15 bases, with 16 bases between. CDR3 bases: TGTGCCAGCAGTCCCCCCCTCACTGATTTGTTTTTT. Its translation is CASSPPLTDLFF.

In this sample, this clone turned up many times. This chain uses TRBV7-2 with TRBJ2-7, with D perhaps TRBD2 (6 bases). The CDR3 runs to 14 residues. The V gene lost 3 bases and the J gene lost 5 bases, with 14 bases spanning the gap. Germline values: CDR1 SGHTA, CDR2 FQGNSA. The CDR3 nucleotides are TGTGCCAGCAGCTTGTCGACGGGAGTGAACGAGCAGTACTTC. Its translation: CASSLSTGVNEQYF.

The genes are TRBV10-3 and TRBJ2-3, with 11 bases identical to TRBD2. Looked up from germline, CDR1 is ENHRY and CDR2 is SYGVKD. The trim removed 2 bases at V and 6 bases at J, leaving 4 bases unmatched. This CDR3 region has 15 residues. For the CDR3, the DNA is TGTGCCATCAGTGAGCAACTAGCGGGAGCTGATACGCAGTATTTT. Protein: CAISEQLAGADTQYF.

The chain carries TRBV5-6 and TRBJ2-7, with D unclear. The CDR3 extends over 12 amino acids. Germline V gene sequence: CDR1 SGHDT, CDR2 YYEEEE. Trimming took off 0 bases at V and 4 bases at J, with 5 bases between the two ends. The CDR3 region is CASSLGHYEQYF. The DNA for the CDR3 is TGTGCCAGCAGCTTGGGGCATTACGAGCAGTACTTC. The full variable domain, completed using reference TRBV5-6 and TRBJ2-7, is DAGVTQSPTHLIKTRGQQVTLRCSPKSGHDTVSWYQQALGQGPQFIFQYYEEEERQRGNFPDRFSGHQFPNYSSELNVNALLLGDSALYLCASSLGHYEQYFGPGTRLTVT.

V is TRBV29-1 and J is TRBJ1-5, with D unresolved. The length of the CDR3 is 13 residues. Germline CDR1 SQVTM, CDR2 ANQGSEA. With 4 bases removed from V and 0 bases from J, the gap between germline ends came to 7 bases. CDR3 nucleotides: TGCAGCGTTGGCGGCAATAGCAATCAGCCCCAGCATTTT. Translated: CSVGGNSNQPQHF.

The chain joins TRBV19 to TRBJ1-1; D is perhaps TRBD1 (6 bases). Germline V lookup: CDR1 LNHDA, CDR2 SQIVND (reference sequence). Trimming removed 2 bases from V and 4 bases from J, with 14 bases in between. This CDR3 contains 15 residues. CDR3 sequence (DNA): TGTGCCAGTAGTATATCAGGGGACGCGGGCACTGAAGCTTTCTTT. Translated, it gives CASSISGDAGTEAFF.

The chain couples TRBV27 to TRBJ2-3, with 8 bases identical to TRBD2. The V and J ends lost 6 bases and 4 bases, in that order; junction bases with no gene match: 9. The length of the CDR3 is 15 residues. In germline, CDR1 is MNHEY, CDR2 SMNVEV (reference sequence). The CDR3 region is CASRNILAVSDTQYF. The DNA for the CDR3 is TGTGCCAGCAGGAATATACTAGCGGTGTCAGATACGCAGTATTTT.

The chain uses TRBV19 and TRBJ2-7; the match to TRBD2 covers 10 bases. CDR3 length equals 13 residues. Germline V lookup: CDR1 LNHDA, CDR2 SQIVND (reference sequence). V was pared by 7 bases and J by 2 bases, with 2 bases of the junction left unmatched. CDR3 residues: CASKRGGTYEQYF. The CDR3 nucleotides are TGTGCCAGTAAGCGGGGGGGAACCTACGAGCAGTACTTC.

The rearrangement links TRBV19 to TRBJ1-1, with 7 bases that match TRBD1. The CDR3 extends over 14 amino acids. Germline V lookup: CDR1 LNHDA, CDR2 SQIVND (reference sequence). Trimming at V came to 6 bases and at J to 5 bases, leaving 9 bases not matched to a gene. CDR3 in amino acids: CASRYQGEGTEAFF. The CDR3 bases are TGTGCCAGTAGGTACCAGGGGGAAGGAACTGAAGCTTTCTTT.

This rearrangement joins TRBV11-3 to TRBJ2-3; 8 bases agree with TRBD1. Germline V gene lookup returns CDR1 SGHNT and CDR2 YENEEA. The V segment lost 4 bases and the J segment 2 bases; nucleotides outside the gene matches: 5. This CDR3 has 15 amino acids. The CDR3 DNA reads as TGTGCCAGCAGCTCCCGACAGGGGAACACAGATACGCAGTATTTT. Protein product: CASSSRQGNTDTQYF.

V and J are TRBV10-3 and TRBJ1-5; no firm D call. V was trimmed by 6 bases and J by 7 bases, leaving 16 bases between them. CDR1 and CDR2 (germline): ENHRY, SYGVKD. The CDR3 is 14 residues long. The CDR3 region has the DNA TGTGCCATCAGCCTGTCCCTGAGCCCCCAGCCCCAGCATTTT. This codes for CAISLSLSPQPQHF.

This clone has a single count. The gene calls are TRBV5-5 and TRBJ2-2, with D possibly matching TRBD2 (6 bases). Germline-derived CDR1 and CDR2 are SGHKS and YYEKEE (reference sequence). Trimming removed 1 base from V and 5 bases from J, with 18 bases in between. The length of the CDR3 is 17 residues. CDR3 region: CASSLPRRGIQTGELFF. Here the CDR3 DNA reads TGTGCCAGCAGCTTGCCCCGACGGGGGATCCAAACCGGGGAGCTGTTTTTT.

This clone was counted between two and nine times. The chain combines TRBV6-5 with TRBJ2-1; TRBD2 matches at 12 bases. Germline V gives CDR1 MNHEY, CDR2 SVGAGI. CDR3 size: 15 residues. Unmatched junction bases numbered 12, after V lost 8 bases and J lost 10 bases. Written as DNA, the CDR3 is TGTGCCAGCCGGGTACGACTAGCGGGAGTGGAGGAGCAGTTCTTC. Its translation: CASRVRLAGVEEQFF.

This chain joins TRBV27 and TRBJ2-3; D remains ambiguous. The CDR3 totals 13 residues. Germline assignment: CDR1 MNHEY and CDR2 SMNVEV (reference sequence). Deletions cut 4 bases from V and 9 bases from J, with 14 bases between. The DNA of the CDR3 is TGTGCCAGCAGTTCCCCAAGGCGGAGCACGCAGTATTTT. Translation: CASSSPRRSTQYF.